Presented here are 26 T cell receptor beta chains from one specimen sequenced in a study of blood T cell repertoires in COVID-19. Assay used: immunoSEQ multiplex PCR; TCRdb lists only in-frame clones, some missing. The sample shows some 170,000 clones, around 82% of them seen only once. The sequencing input was PBMCs or T cells enriched from blood (not recorded which). These receptors came from a man in his forties who had recovered from COVID-19.

J is TRBJ2-7 and V is TRBV20-1; the D gene is possibly TRBD1 (6 bases). V was shortened by 3 bases and J by 3 bases, with 6 bases between the two germline ends. The CDR3 extends over 11 amino acids. Germline lookup yields CDR1 DFQATT and CDR2 SNEGSKA (reference sequence). The CDR3 nucleotides are TGCAGTGCTAGGGACAGCTACGAGCAGTACTTC. Translating gives CSARDSYEQYF.

J is TRBJ1-2 and V is TRBV11-2; tentatively, D is TRBD1 (5 bases). Germline assignment: CDR1 SGHAT and CDR2 FQNNGV. V was clipped by 1 base and J by 8 bases, with 17 bases between them. This CDR3 is built from 15 residues. In DNA form, the CDR3 reads TGTGCCAGCAGCTTAGTGCGGGGCCCCTCTACGGGCTACACCTTC. Its translation: CASSLVRGPSTGYTF. The full variable domain, rest sourced from reference TRBV11-2 and TRBJ1-2, is EAGVAQSPRYKIIEKRQSVAFWCNPISGHATLYWYQQILGQGPKLLIQFQNNGVVDDSQLPKDRFSAERLKGVDSTLKIQPAKLEDSAVYLCASSLVRGPSTGYTFGSGTRLTVV.

The rearrangement joins TRBV11-3 to TRBJ2-5; weak D call: TRBD2 (6 bases). Trimming pared 5 bases from V and 2 bases from J, leaving 12 bases between. The CDR3 consists of 14 residues. Germline assignment: CDR1 SGHNT and CDR2 YENEEA. CDR3 DNA: TGTGCCAGCAGCCGGGACTCATCGCAAGAGACCCAGTACTTC. Residues: CASSRDSSQETQYF.

V and J are TRBV12-5 and TRBJ1-1, with TRBD1 matching 11 bases. This CDR3 is built from 13 residues. The V segment lost 4 bases and the J segment 11 bases; nucleotides outside the gene matches: 6. Germline lookup yields CDR1 LGHNT and CDR2 FRNRAP. The CDR3 DNA follows: TGTGCTAGTGGTTCAGGACAGGGGGCCGAGGCTTTCTTT. Translated: CASGSGQGAEAFF.

The CDR3 DNA sequence: TGTGCCACCAGCAGCCCGTGGCCTTGGAGCGGGGGGGGAGATACGCAGTATTTT. Amino acid sequence: CATSSPWPWSGGGDTQYF. The chain uses TRBV15 and TRBJ2-3; TRBD2 matches at 10 bases. The CDR3 extends over 18 amino acids. Germline CDR1 is LNHNV and CDR2 is YYDKDF (reference sequence). With V trimmed by 3 bases and J by 5 bases, 14 bases remained unmatched. Drawing the rest from reference TRBV15 and TRBJ2-3, the complete variable domain is DAMVIQNPRYQVTQFGKPVTLSCSQTLNHNVMYWYQQKSSQAPKLLFHYYDKDFNNEADTPDNFQSRRPNTSFCFLDIRSPGLGDTAMYLCATSSPWPWSGGGDTQYFGPGTRLTVL.

The CDR3 protein is CASSMGGSEQYF. For the CDR3, the DNA is TGTGCCAGTAGTATGGGGGGGAGCGAGCAGTACTTC. The genes are TRBV19 and TRBJ2-7; 7 positions agree with TRBD2. The trim removed 3 bases at V and 6 bases at J, leaving 2 bases unmatched. The CDR3 has 12 amino acids. Germline values: CDR1 LNHDA, CDR2 SQIVND (reference sequence).

This clone was seen only a few times. The V gene is TRBV30, the J gene TRBJ2-1; D not certain. The CDR3 runs to 12 residues. V lost 3 bases, J lost 8 bases, and 11 bases lay in between. The germline V gene has CDR1 GTSNPN and CDR2 SVGIG (reference sequence). The CDR3 loop is CAWSRQVDEQFF. The CDR3 DNA sequence: TGTGCCTGGAGCCGACAAGTTGATGAGCAGTTCTTC. Looking up the rest from reference TRBV30 and TRBJ2-1 gives the full variable domain: SQTIHQWPATLVQPVGSPLSLECTVEGTSNPNLYWYRQAAGRGLQLLFYSVGIGQISSEVPQNLSASRPQDRQFILSSKKLLLSDSGFYLCAWSRQVDEQFFGPGTRLTVL.

The chain uses TRBV5-1 and TRBJ2-7; 10 bases fit TRBD2. There are 18 residues in the CDR3. Germline V CDR1 and CDR2: SGHRS, YFSETQ. V shed 0 bases, J shed 3 bases, and the junction held 12 bases outside the gene matches. This CDR3 reads CASSLVPSGGNFLYEQYV. As DNA, the CDR3 is TGCGCCAGCAGCTTGGTGCCTAGCGGGGGCAATTTCCTCTACGAGCAGTACGTC.

Of note for this clone: Other DNA sequences in this specimen translate into the identical CDR3. The chain combines TRBV9 with TRBJ1-4, with 7 nucleotides matching TRBD1. CDR1 and CDR2 (germline): SGDLS, YYNGEE. The trim removed 0 bases at V and 5 bases at J, leaving 1 base unmatched. The CDR3 extends over 14 amino acids. CDR3 nucleotide sequence: TGTGCCAGCAGCGTAGAAGGGGGCAATGAAAAACTGTTTTTT. Translation: CASSVEGGNEKLFF.

This clone has only a few counts. The chain joins TRBV9 to TRBJ1-1; 12 bases map to TRBD1. The CDR3 loop spans 15 amino acids. V lost 2 bases and J lost 8; bases outside the gene matches: 7. Germline V lookup: CDR1 SGDLS, CDR2 YYNGEE. CDR3 nucleotides: TGTGCCAGCAGCGTTGACACCGGGACAGGGGGCGAAGCTTTCTTT. Encoded protein: CASSVDTGTGGEAFF.

This chain uses TRBV6-5 with TRBJ2-7; TRBD1 aligns across 8 bases. J was trimmed by 7 bases and V by 11 bases; bases with no gene match: 10. Germline CDR1 reads MNHEY; CDR2 reads SVGAGI. The CDR3 runs to 12 residues. The CDR3 region is CAALDRTGEQYF. The CDR3 DNA reads TGTGCCGCCTTGGACAGGACAGGGGAGCAGTACTTC.

The chain joins TRBV10-3 to TRBJ2-7; perhaps TRBD1 as D (6 bases). Deletions cut 2 bases from V and 2 bases from J, with 10 bases between. CDR3 length: 14 residues. Germline lookup yields CDR1 ENHRY and CDR2 SYGVKD. The CDR3 protein is CAISEGTNAYEQYF. The DNA of the CDR3 is TGTGCCATCAGTGAGGGGACAAACGCCTACGAGCAGTACTTC.

The chain employs TRBV27 and TRBJ1-5; no firm D call. Per germline, CDR1 MNHEY and CDR2 SMNVEV (reference sequence). The CDR3 is 16 amino acids. The V end was cut by 0 bases, the J end by 2 bases, with 11 bases between. Here the CDR3 reads CASSLSTKWGNQPQHF. The CDR3 nucleotides are TGTGCCAGCAGTTTATCCACTAAGTGGGGCAATCAGCCCCAGCATTTT.

J is TRBJ2-3 and V is TRBV10-3; 10 positions agree with TRBD2. CDR1 and CDR2 from the germline V gene are ENHRY and SYGVKD. V shed 6 bases, J shed 2 bases, and the junction held 23 bases outside the gene matches. This CDR3 spans 21 amino acids. The CDR3 DNA is TGTGCCATCAGACCGCGGGAAAGGCTAGCGGGGGCCCTGGACTACACAGATACGCAGTATTTT. This encodes CAIRPRERLAGALDYTDTQYF.

This clone was recorded only once. The chain couples TRBV7-2 to TRBJ2-5, with 10 bases lining up with TRBD2. The CDR3 is 15 residues long. The J segment lost 5 bases and the V segment lost 1 base, leaving 4 bases of the junction unmatched. The V gene's germline CDR1 is SGHTA and CDR2 FQGNSA. The DNA of the CDR3 is TGTGCCAGCAGCTTAGGGGGGACTAGCGTGGAGACCCAGTACTTC. Protein: CASSLGGTSVETQYF.

The rearrangement joins TRBV2 to TRBJ1-4, with D possibly matching TRBD1 (5 bases). The germline CDR1 and CDR2 sequences are SNHLY and FYNNEI. The length of the CDR3 is 13 residues. The ends were cut back, 8 bases at V and 4 bases at J, with 11 bases in the middle. The CDR3 region is CASRGGINEKLFF. The CDR3 DNA follows: TGTGCCAGCCGGGGCGGGATTAATGAAAAACTGTTTTTT.

V usage is TRBV7-8 and J usage is TRBJ1-3; no firm D call. The CDR3 runs 14 residues. V was shortened by 5 bases and J by 7 bases, with 15 bases between the two germline ends. CDR1 SGHVS and CDR2 FQNEAQ come from the germline V gene. The chain's CDR3 is CASSQQFGGNTIYF. The DNA for the CDR3 is TGTGCCAGCAGCCAGCAGTTTGGCGGCAACACCATATATTTT.

The genes are TRBV6-5 and TRBJ1-5, with D perhaps TRBD1 (6 bases). This CDR3 contains 15 residues. Between the trimmed V and J ends, which lost 0 bases and 7 bases, there was a span of 13 bases. Germline V gene sequence: CDR1 MNHEY, CDR2 SVGAGI. Here the CDR3 reads CASSYSYRVHQPQHF. The DNA of the CDR3 is TGTGCCAGCAGTTACTCGTACAGGGTTCACCAGCCCCAGCATTTT.

The rearrangement uses TRBV7-8 and TRBJ1-6, with D hard to call. Germline CDR1 and CDR2: SGHVS and FQNEAQ. V was pared by 6 bases and J by 4 bases, with 10 bases between. CDR3 length: 14 amino acids. The CDR3 reads CASRPGIYNSPLHF. The CDR3 DNA reads as TGTGCCAGCAGGCCAGGAATTTATAATTCACCCCTCCACTTT.

The chain links TRBV7-3 to TRBJ2-1; 8 bases align to TRBD2. The CDR3 is 15 residues long. The V segment lost 5 bases and the J segment 2 bases; nucleotides outside the gene matches: 5. Germline CDR1 is SGHTA and CDR2 is FQGTGA. The CDR3 region has the DNA TGTGCCAGCAGCCCGGGGGGGTCACCCTACAATGAGCAGTTCTTC. It is translated as CASSPGGSPYNEQFF.

The chain has TRBV5-1 and TRBJ2-3; 7 nucleotides align to TRBD2. The CDR3 extends over 16 amino acids. Trimming removed 4 bases from V and 1 base from J; junction bases left unmatched: 9. Germline CDR1 SGHRS, CDR2 YFSETQ. The CDR3 sequence is CASSPYGLAGTDTQYF. The CDR3 DNA sequence: TGCGCCAGCAGCCCATATGGGCTAGCGGGCACAGATACGCAGTATTTT. The complete variable domain, with remaining parts taken from reference TRBV5-1 and TRBJ2-3, reads KAGVTQTPRYLIKTRGQQVTLSCSPISGHRSVSWYQQTPGQGLQFLFEYFSETQRNKGNFPGRFSGRQFSNSRSEMNVSTLELGDSALYLCASSPYGLAGTDTQYFGPGTRLTVL.

This rearrangement joins TRBV2 to TRBJ2-7; 8 positions agree with TRBD1. Per germline, CDR1 SNHLY and CDR2 FYNNEI. CDR3 length: 15 amino acids. The trim removed 7 bases at V and 3 bases at J, leaving 11 bases unmatched. The CDR3 DNA sequence: TGTGCCAGCACTATCGCGCCGGGACAGGACTACGAGCAGTACTTC. Translation gives CASTIAPGQDYEQYF. The complete variable domain, with remaining parts taken from reference TRBV2 and TRBJ2-7, reads EPEVTQTPSHQVTQMGQEVILRCVPISNHLYFYWYRQILGQKVEFLVSFYNNEISEKSEIFDDQFSVERPDGSNFTLKIRSTKLEDSAMYFCASTIAPGQDYEQYFGPGTRLTVT.

V and J are TRBV24-1 and TRBJ2-1; D may be TRBD1 (6 bases). CDR1 KGHDR and CDR2 SFDVKD come from the germline V gene. The CDR3 contains 17 residues. V shed 2 bases and J shed 4 bases, with 17 bases lying between them. In DNA, the CDR3 is TGTGCCACCAGTGATTCTCTCGGACAGTTAACTTACAATGAGCAGTTCTTC. Residues: CATSDSLGQLTYNEQFF.

The gene calls are TRBV10-3 and TRBJ2-3; TRBD2 matches at 10 bases. The CDR3 totals 15 residues. Germline CDR1 is ENHRY and CDR2 is SYGVKD. V shed 7 bases, J shed 0 bases, and the junction held 4 bases outside the gene matches. The CDR3 reads CAITRTSGSTDTQYF. The CDR3, as DNA: TGTGCCATCACCCGGACTAGCGGTAGCACAGATACGCAGTATTTT.

J is TRBJ2-7 and V is TRBV10-2, with D perhaps matching TRBD2 (5 bases). This CDR3 has 14 residues. The V end was cut by 3 bases, the J end by 5 bases, with 14 bases between. Germline CDR1 WSHSY, CDR2 SAAADI. CDR3 DNA: TGCGCCAGCAGTGAAGGTAGGGAGACCCACGAGCAGTACTTC. It encodes CASSEGRETHEQYF.

This chain uses TRBV24-1 with TRBJ2-5; D possibly corresponds to TRBD2 (5 bases). The CDR3 consists of 15 residues. Trimming shortened V by 3 bases and J by 1 base, and 11 bases separated the two germline ends. Germline V gives CDR1 KGHDR, CDR2 SFDVKD. CDR3 region: CATSDKGSAQETQYF. CDR3 bases: TGTGCCACCAGTGATAAAGGTAGCGCCCAAGAGACCCAGTACTTC.